Presented here are 28 T cell receptor beta chains from one specimen sequenced in a study of blood T cell repertoires in COVID-19. Data came from immunoSEQ multiplex PCR; TCRdb stores just in-frame clones and leaves some out. The data show fewer than 500,000 clones, about 90% seen once. The sample was peripheral blood. These receptors were obtained from a man aged 18-30 years with COVID-19, enrolled during active disease.

In this sample, this clone turned up once. The CDR3 DNA reads as TGTGCCAGCAGTTTCTACCCGGATTCCGGGAGGAACTATGGCTACACCTTC. Translation gives CASSFYPDSGRNYGYTF. This chain connects TRBV27 to TRBJ1-2, with D hard to call. The CDR3 is 17 residues long. CDR1 and CDR2 (germline): MNHEY, SMNVEV (reference sequence). The germline V and J ends were trimmed by 3 bases and 2 bases, with 19 bases remaining between them.

This chain uses TRBV6-5 with TRBJ1-1, with D maybe TRBD1 (5 bases). This CDR3 spans 12 amino acids. Between the trimmed V and J ends, which lost 10 bases and 6 bases, there was a span of 15 bases. Germline CDR1 MNHEY, CDR2 SVGAGI. The CDR3 loop is CATMVGEAEAFF. CDR3 sequence (DNA): TGTGCCACCATGGTGGGGGAGGCTGAAGCTTTCTTT.

This chain uses TRBV5-4 with TRBJ2-3, with TRBD2 matching over 7 bases. The CDR3 has 17 residues. Germline-derived CDR1 and CDR2 are SGHNT and YYREEE (reference sequence). V shed 1 base, J shed 1 base, and the junction held 9 bases outside the gene matches. Here the CDR3 reads CASSLLGGGVGTDTQYF. The CDR3 DNA reads as TGTGCCAGCAGCTTGTTGGGGGGGGGTGTTGGCACAGATACGCAGTATTTT. The full variable domain, completed using reference TRBV5-4 and TRBJ2-3, is ETGVTQSPTHLIKTRGQQVTLRCSSQSGHNTVSWYQQALGQGPQFIFQYYREEENGRGNFPPRFSGLQFPNYSSELNVNALELDDSALYLCASSLLGGGVGTDTQYFGPGTRLTVL.

This rearrangement joins TRBV27 to TRBJ1-3; TRBD1 might be the D (5 bases). The V gene's germline CDR1 is MNHEY and CDR2 SMNVEV (reference sequence). The CDR3 is 13 amino acids. Between the trimmed V and J ends, which lost 6 bases and 0 bases, there was a span of 6 bases. In DNA form, the CDR3 reads TGTGCCAGCAGGACAGTCTCTGGAAACACCATATATTTT. It translates to CASRTVSGNTIYF.

The V and J genes are TRBV19 and TRBJ2-7; no reliable D call. Between the trimmed V and J ends, which lost 2 bases and 3 bases, there was a span of 14 bases. The CDR3 loop spans 15 amino acids. Germline CDR1 and CDR2: LNHDA and SQIVND (reference sequence). The CDR3 bases are TGTGCCAGTAGTATAAGTTACAGAGAATTCTACGAGCAGTACTTC. Residues: CASSISYREFYEQYF. The full variable domain, with the rest looked up from reference TRBV19 and TRBJ2-7, is DGGITQSPKYLFRKEGQNVTLSCEQNLNHDAMYWYRQDPGQGLRLIYYSQIVNDFQKGDIAEGYSVSREKKESFPLTVTSAQKNPTAFYLCASSISYREFYEQYFGPGTRLTVT.

The rearrangement links TRBV2 to TRBJ1-1; 7 bases map to TRBD1. With V trimmed by 10 bases and J by 1 base, 6 bases remained unmatched. CDR1 and CDR2 (germline): SNHLY, FYNNEI. The CDR3 sequence is 13 residues long. The CDR3 protein is CATEQGRNTEAFF. The CDR3 bases are TGTGCCACAGAACAGGGGCGGAACACTGAAGCTTTCTTT.

The CDR3 region is CASSLEGRYNDEQFF. The CDR3 DNA is TGTGCCAGCAGCTTAGAGGGGAGGTACAACGATGAGCAGTTCTTC. J is TRBJ2-1 and V is TRBV7-6, with a possible D match to TRBD2 (6 bases). V shed 1 base and J shed 8 bases, with 15 bases lying between them. From germline, CDR1 is SGHVS and CDR2 FNYEAQ. The CDR3 runs 15 residues.

This clone has a single count. The chain uses TRBV6-6 and TRBJ1-2; TRBD1 matches 7 bases. CDR1 is MNHNY, CDR2 SVGAGI, per germline (reference sequence). The CDR3 sequence is 13 residues long. J gave up 8 bases and V 7 bases, and 10 bases lay outside the gene matches. Here the CDR3 DNA reads TGTGCCAGCACCCCGACAGGGCTCTACGGCTACACCTTC. It is translated as CASTPTGLYGYTF.

The genes are TRBV9 and TRBJ2-3; D might be TRBD1 (5 bases). The germline V and J ends were trimmed by 3 bases and 4 bases, with 9 bases remaining between them. CDR3 size: 13 residues. Germline V gene data show CDR1 as SGDLS and CDR2 as YYNGEE. The CDR3: CASSATGPDTQYF. CDR3 bases: TGTGCCAGCAGCGCCACAGGCCCAGATACGCAGTATTTT.

This chain links TRBV5-4 with TRBJ2-1; perhaps TRBD2 as D (7 bases). From germline, CDR1 is SGHNT and CDR2 YYREEE (reference sequence). Trimming removed 2 bases from V and 1 base from J, with 25 bases in between. The CDR3 is 20 amino acids. CDR3 DNA sequence: TGTGCCAGCAGCTTAGGGGGAGGGATAACTACGTACAAGTCCTACAATGAGCAGTTCTTC. Amino acids: CASSLGGGITTYKSYNEQFF.

The genes are TRBV7-8 and TRBJ1-1, with TRBD1 identical over 7 bases. Germline assignment: CDR1 SGHVS and CDR2 FQNEAQ. This CDR3 has 13 residues. V lost 1 base, J lost 4 bases, and 0 bases stayed unmatched. Written as DNA, the CDR3 is TGTGCCAGCAGCTTAGACAGGGGCACTGAAGCTTTCTTT. Amino acid sequence: CASSLDRGTEAFF.

The rearrangement joins TRBV7-9 to TRBJ2-4; 10 bases map to TRBD2. The CDR3 contains 16 residues. Trimming at V came to 1 base and at J to 0 bases, leaving 0 bases not matched to a gene. Germline CDR1 is SEHNR and CDR2 is FQNEAQ (reference sequence). The CDR3 DNA reads as TGTGCCAGCAGCTTAGGGACTAGCGGAGCCAAAAACATTCAGTACTTC. This sequence encodes CASSLGTSGAKNIQYF.

The chain carries TRBV13 and TRBJ2-6, with 7 bases that match TRBD1. This CDR3 has 16 amino acids. Germline V gene sequence: CDR1 PRHDT, CDR2 FYEKMQ (reference sequence). Trimming at V came to 5 bases and at J to 2 bases, leaving 6 bases not matched to a gene. The chain's CDR3 is CASSPNRGAGANVLTF. For the CDR3, the DNA is TGTGCCAGCAGCCCCAACAGGGGAGCTGGGGCCAACGTCCTGACTTTC.

The V call is TRBV2, the J call TRBJ1-5, with 7 positions matching TRBD1. The CDR3 loop spans 14 amino acids. Trimming at V came to 6 bases and at J to 5 bases, leaving 7 bases not matched to a gene. The germline gives CDR1 SNHLY, CDR2 FYNNEI. The CDR3 spells CASSLGQLYQPQHF. The CDR3 region has the DNA TGTGCCAGCAGCTTGGGACAGCTTTATCAGCCCCAGCATTTT.

The chain recombines TRBV14 with TRBJ1-5; a possible D gene is TRBD1 (6 bases). Trimming stripped 0 bases from V and 7 bases from J, with 13 bases between. The CDR3 consists of 15 residues. Germline V gene data show CDR1 as SGHDN and CDR2 as FVKESK. CDR3 nucleotide sequence: TGTGCCAGCAGCCAAGAGGGGGGGGCCGACCAGCCCCAGCATTTT. Its protein is CASSQEGGADQPQHF.

This rearrangement joins TRBV27 to TRBJ2-5; TRBD2 might be the D (5 bases). Trimming pared 3 bases from V and 3 bases from J, leaving 11 bases between. Germline V gene data show CDR1 as MNHEY and CDR2 as SMNVEV (reference sequence). This CDR3 region has 14 residues. The CDR3, as DNA: TGTGCCAGCAGTTTGAGGGATCGTAAAGAGACCCAGTACTTC. It specifies CASSLRDRKETQYF.

This chain links TRBV10-2 with TRBJ2-1, with 9 bases identical to TRBD2. This CDR3 has 15 residues. Germline V CDR1 and CDR2: WSHSY, SAAADI. With 7 bases clipped from V and 4 bases from J, the junction kept 8 bases outside the gene matches. The chain's CDR3 is CASKGGGAAYNEQFF. CDR3 DNA sequence: TGCGCCAGCAAGGGCGGGGGGGCTGCTTACAATGAGCAGTTCTTC.

The chain uses TRBV5-1 and TRBJ1-6; D is possibly TRBD1 (5 bases). The CDR3 is 14 amino acids. Deletions cut 2 bases from V and 7 bases from J, with 10 bases between. The germline CDR1 and CDR2 sequences are SGHRS and YFSETQ. The CDR3 sequence: CASSFLQENSPLHF. The CDR3 coding sequence is TGCGCCAGCAGCTTTCTACAGGAGAATTCACCCCTCCACTTT.

A remark on this clone: This sample includes further DNA sequences coding for the same CDR3. The chain uses TRBV19 and TRBJ1-1, with D tentatively TRBD1 (5 bases). The V end lost 5 bases, the J end lost 4 bases, and 14 bases lay between the germline ends. Germline V gives CDR1 LNHDA, CDR2 SQIVND (reference sequence). This CDR3 has 14 residues. The CDR3 nucleotides read TGTGCCAGTAGTCCGGTCGGGGGAGGCACTGAAGCTTTCTTT. The encoded protein is CASSPVGGGTEAFF.

The chain employs TRBV7-8 and TRBJ2-3; 10 positions match TRBD2. With 1 base clipped from V and 0 bases from J, the junction kept 4 bases outside the gene matches. CDR3 size: 17 residues. CDR1 is SGHVS, CDR2 FQNEAQ, per germline. The CDR3 region has the DNA TGTGCCAGCAGCTTAGGAGCTAGCGGGGGAAGCACAGATACGCAGTATTTT. Translating gives CASSLGASGGSTDTQYF.

The CDR3 nucleotides are TGTGCCAGCAGCAAGGGACAGGCCACCGAAAAACTGTTTTTT. Its translation is CASSKGQATEKLFF. This sequence joins TRBV5-6 and TRBJ1-4, with 8 nucleotides matching TRBD1. This CDR3 comprises 14 residues. V lost 4 bases and J lost 8; bases outside the gene matches: 7. Germline lookup yields CDR1 SGHDT and CDR2 YYEEEE.

The gene calls are TRBV19 and TRBJ2-2; a possible D gene is TRBD1 (6 bases). CDR3 size: 15 residues. CDR1 LNHDA and CDR2 SQIVND come from the germline V gene (reference sequence). V was trimmed by 3 bases and J by 4 bases, leaving 12 bases between them. The CDR3, as DNA: TGTGCCAGTAGTATGTATGCAGGGGTCACCGGGGAGCTGTTTTTT. Its protein is CASSMYAGVTGELFF.

The chain has TRBV29-1 and TRBJ2-7; a possible D gene is TRBD2 (6 bases). CDR1 and CDR2 (germline): SQVTM, ANQGSEA. The CDR3 length is 14 residues. The V end was cut by 5 bases, the J end by 0 bases, with 14 bases between. The CDR3 loop is CSVRGASASYEQYF. The CDR3 DNA follows: TGCAGCGTTCGCGGGGCTAGCGCCTCCTACGAGCAGTACTTC.

The chain carries TRBV6-6 and TRBJ1-2; TRBD1 is a possible D gene (6 bases). The V gene's germline CDR1 is MNHNY and CDR2 SVGAGI (reference sequence). V was cut by 0 bases and J by 6 bases, with 8 bases left in between. The CDR3 loop spans 13 amino acids. The CDR3 loop is CASSYSQGNGYTF. CDR3 DNA: TGTGCCAGCAGTTACTCACAGGGAAATGGCTACACCTTC.

V gene TRBV7-9 combines with J gene TRBJ2-7, with 9 bases lining up with TRBD1. The CDR3 contains 14 residues. Germline trimming cut 6 bases from V and 2 bases from J; bases unmatched to any gene: 5. Germline V gene lookup returns CDR1 SEHNR and CDR2 FQNEAQ (reference sequence). CDR3 sequence (DNA): TGTGCCAGCAGTTCCGGGACAGGGACCTACGAGCAGTACTTC. It translates to CASSSGTGTYEQYF.

CDR3 bases: TGTGCCAGCAGCGAGGACAGGGGGCTTTTTCTGAGCACTGAAGCTTTCTTT. It encodes CASSEDRGLFLSTEAFF. The chain is built from TRBV7-9 and TRBJ1-1, with 11 bases lining up with TRBD1. CDR3 length: 17 amino acids. CDR1 and CDR2 from the germline V gene are SEHNR and FQNEAQ (reference sequence). V dropped 5 bases and J dropped 4; count of bases not matched to a gene: 12.

This clone was picked up one time. V and J are TRBV5-1 and TRBJ2-7; tentative D call: TRBD1 (8 bases). Germline CDR1 reads SGHRS; CDR2 reads YFSETQ. This CDR3 is built from 15 residues. Trimming took off 0 bases at V and 3 bases at J, with 13 bases between the two ends. The CDR3 loop is CASSLVTGEGYEQYF. As DNA, the CDR3 is TGCGCCAGCAGCTTGGTGACAGGGGAGGGCTACGAGCAGTACTTC.

The chain has TRBV3-1 (or the pseudogene TRBV3-2) and TRBJ1-5; TRBD1 aligns across 8 bases. This CDR3 contains 15 residues. Trimming removed 1 base from V and 5 bases from J; junction bases left unmatched: 4. Germline assignment: CDR1 LGHDT and CDR2 YNNKEL (reference sequence). The CDR3 DNA reads as TGTGCCAGCAGCCAAGGGACAGGGCAGTATCAGCCCCAGCATTTT. Translating gives CASSQGTGQYQPQHF.